Below, 9 T cell receptor beta chains from the same sample are listed, as sequenced in a study of control samples from healthy donors and cancer patients. Some clones are missing from TCRdb's copy, which holds only in-frame ones; the method was immunoSEQ multiplex PCR. The sample consists of 80,000 to 100,000 clones, 70% to 90% of them appearing once. Source material: blood. The origin of the receptors is a man aged 30-40 years in good health.

This chain joins TRBV21-1 and TRBJ1-5; the D call TRBD1 from the table was never checked on the DNA. TRBV21-1 is recorded as a pseudogene. The CDR3 spans 13 residues. This chain's CDR3 is CASSKVQDQPQHF. CDR3 coding DNA: TGTGCCAGCAGCAAAGTCCAGGATCAGCCCCAGCATTTT.

The V gene is TRBV2, the J gene TRBJ2-1; 10 positions match TRBD1. V dropped 9 bases and J dropped 2; count of bases not matched to a gene: 4. Germline CDR1 SNHLY, CDR2 FYNNEI. The CDR3 consists of 14 residues. CDR3 coding DNA: TGTGCCAGACAGACAGGGGGCACCTACAATGAGCAGTTCTTC. Amino acid sequence: CARQTGGTYNEQFF.

The chain couples TRBV10-3 to TRBJ2-7, with a weak D call TRBD2 (5 bases). Trimming took off 0 bases at V and 1 base at J, with 13 bases between the two ends. The CDR3 spans 16 residues. Looked up from germline, CDR1 is ENHRY and CDR2 is SYGVKD. CDR3 loop: CAISESIAGFSYEQYF. The CDR3 DNA is TGTGCCATCAGTGAGTCGATCGCGGGTTTTTCCTACGAGCAGTACTTC.

This chain connects TRBV27 to TRBJ1-1; TRBD1 is a possible D gene (5 bases). Per the germline V gene, CDR1 is MNHEY and CDR2 is SMNVEV (reference sequence). Between the trimmed V and J ends, which lost 6 bases and 6 bases, there was a span of 17 bases. This CDR3 contains 14 residues. The CDR3 region is CASSRTSWDPEAFF. CDR3 bases: TGTGCCAGCAGCCGAACCTCTTGGGACCCTGAAGCTTTCTTT.

The V and J genes are TRBV18 and TRBJ1-2; no firm D call. V was cut by 2 bases and J by 2 bases, with 9 bases left in between. CDR1 and CDR2 (germline): KGHSH, LQKENI. This CDR3 spans 14 amino acids. CDR3 amino acids: CASSPSAGNYGYTF. The CDR3 DNA reads TGTGCCAGCTCACCATCGGCGGGAAACTATGGCTACACCTTC.

In this sample, this clone turned up a few times. The rearrangement uses TRBV4-1 and TRBJ2-7; 7 bases are a match to TRBD2. The CDR3 extends over 14 amino acids. The germline V gene encodes CDR1 MGHRA and CDR2 YSYEKL. V shed 4 bases and J 0 bases; nucleotides not matched to a gene: 3. In nucleotides, the CDR3 is TGCGCCAGCAGCCCGGGACTACTCTCCTACGAGCAGTACTTC. As protein: CASSPGLLSYEQYF.

The chain combines TRBV7-3 with TRBJ2-1, with 7 bases that match TRBD2. The J segment lost 4 bases and the V segment lost 0 bases, leaving 6 bases of the junction unmatched. The V gene's germline CDR1 is SGHTA and CDR2 FQGTGA. The CDR3 totals 16 residues. Here the CDR3 DNA reads TGTGCCAGCAGCTTAACGTGGGACTATCCGTACAATGAGCAGTTCTTC. It translates to CASSLTWDYPYNEQFF.

This clone was counted once. Its ends do not fully match the called genes, so a read error is possible. J is TRBJ1-2 and V is TRBV7-3; D unresolved. CDR3 length: 17 residues. Germline CDR1 is SGHTA and CDR2 is FQGTGA. CDR3 nucleotides: TGTGCCAGCAGCTTAACTATTCATACGGAGACTAACTATGACTACACCTTC. The encoded protein is CASSLTIHTETNYDYTF.

This sequence joins TRBV27 and TRBJ2-3; 7 bases fit TRBD2. Germline V lookup: CDR1 MNHEY, CDR2 SMNVEV (reference sequence). J gave up 15 bases and V 0 bases, and 12 bases lay outside the gene matches. The CDR3 contains 14 residues. The CDR3 nucleotides read TGTGCCAGCAGTTTATCAGGGCGGGCGGGAGTATCTTATTTT. This encodes CASSLSGRAGVSYF.